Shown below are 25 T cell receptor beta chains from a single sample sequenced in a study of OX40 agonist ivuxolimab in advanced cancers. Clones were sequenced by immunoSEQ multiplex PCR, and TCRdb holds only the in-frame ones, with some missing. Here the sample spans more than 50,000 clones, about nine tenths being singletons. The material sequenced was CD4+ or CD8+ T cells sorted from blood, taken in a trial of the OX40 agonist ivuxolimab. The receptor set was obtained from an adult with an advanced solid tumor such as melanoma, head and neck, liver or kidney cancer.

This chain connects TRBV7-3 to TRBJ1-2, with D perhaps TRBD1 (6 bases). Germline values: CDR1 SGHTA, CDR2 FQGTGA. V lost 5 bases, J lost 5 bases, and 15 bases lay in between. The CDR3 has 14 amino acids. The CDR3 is CASSPTQGNYGYTF. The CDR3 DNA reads TGTGCCAGCAGCCCGACACAGGGAAATTATGGCTACACCTTC.

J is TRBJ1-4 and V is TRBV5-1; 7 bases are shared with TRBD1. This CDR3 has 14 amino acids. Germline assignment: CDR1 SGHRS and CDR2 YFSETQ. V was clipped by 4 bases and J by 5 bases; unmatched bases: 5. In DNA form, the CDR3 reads TGCGCCAGCAGCATTCAAGGGGGCAATGAAAAACTGTTTTTT. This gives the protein CASSIQGGNEKLFF.

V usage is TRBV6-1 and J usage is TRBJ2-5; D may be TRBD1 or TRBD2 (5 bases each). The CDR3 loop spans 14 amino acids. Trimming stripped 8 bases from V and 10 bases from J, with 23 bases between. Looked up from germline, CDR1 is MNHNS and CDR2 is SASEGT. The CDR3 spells CASDPGPLVKGQYF. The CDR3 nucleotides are TGTGCCAGCGATCCGGGACCCCTGGTTAAGGGCCAGTACTTC.

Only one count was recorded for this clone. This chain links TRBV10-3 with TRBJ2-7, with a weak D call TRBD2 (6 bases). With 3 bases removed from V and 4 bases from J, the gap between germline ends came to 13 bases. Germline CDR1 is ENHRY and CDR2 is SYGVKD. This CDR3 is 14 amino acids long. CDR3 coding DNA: TGTGCCATCAGTGAACAGGACTACCCTTACGAGCAGTACTTC. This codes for CAISEQDYPYEQYF.

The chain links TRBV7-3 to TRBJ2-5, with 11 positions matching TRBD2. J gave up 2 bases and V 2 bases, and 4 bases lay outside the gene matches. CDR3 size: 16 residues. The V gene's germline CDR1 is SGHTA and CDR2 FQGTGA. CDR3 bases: TGTGCCAGCAGCTTAGGGAGACTAGCGGGGCAAGAGACCCAGTACTTC. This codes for CASSLGRLAGQETQYF.

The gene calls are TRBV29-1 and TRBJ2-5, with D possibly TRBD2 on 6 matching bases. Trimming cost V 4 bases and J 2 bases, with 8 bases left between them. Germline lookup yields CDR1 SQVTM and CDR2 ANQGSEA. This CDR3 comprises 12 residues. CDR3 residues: CSVGDFQETQYF. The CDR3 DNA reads TGCAGCGTTGGGGACTTTCAAGAGACCCAGTACTTC.

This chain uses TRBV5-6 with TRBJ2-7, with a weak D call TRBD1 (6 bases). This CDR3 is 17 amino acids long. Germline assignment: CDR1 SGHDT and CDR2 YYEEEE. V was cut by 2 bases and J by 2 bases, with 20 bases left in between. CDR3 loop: CASSLPTKPTGTYEQYF. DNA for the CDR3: TGTGCCAGCAGCTTACCTACCAAACCGACAGGTACCTACGAGCAGTACTTC. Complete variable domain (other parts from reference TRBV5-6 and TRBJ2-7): DAGVTQSPTHLIKTRGQQVTLRCSPKSGHDTVSWYQQALGQGPQFIFQYYEEEERQRGNFPDRFSGHQFPNYSSELNVNALLLGDSALYLCASSLPTKPTGTYEQYFGPGTRLTVT.

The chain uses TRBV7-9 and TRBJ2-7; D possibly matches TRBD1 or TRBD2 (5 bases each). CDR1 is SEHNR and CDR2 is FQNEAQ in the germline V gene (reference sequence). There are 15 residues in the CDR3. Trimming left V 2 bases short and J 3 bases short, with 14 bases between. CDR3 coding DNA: TGTGCCAGCAGCTTATCGGGGCTTTCACGCTACGAGCAGTACTTC. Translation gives CASSLSGLSRYEQYF.

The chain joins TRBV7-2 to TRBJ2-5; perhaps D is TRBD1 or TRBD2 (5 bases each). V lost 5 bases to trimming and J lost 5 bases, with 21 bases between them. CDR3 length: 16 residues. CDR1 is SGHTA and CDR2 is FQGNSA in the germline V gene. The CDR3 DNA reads TGTGCCAGCAGCCCGGAATGGGACGGGTCAGGTGAGACCCAGTACTTC. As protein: CASSPEWDGSGETQYF. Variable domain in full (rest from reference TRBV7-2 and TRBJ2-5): GAGVSQSPSNKVTEKGKDVELRCDPISGHTALYWYRQSLGQGLEFLIYFQGNSAPDKSGLPSDRFSAERTGGSVSTLTIQRTQQEDSAVYLCASSPEWDGSGETQYFGPGTRLLVL.

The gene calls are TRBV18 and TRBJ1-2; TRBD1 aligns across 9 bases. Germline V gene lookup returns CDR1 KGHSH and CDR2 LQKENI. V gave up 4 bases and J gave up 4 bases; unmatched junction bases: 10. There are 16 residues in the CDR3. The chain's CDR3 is CASSQAPGQGPYGYTF. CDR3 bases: TGTGCCAGCTCACAAGCCCCGGGACAGGGTCCCTATGGCTACACCTTC.

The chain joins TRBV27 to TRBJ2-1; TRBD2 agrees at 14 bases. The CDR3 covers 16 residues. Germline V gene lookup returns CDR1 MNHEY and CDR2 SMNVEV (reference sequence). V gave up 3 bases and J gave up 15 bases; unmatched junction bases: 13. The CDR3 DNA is TGTGCCAGCAGTTTCTCCGGGACTAGCGGGAGAGGGGGGGGGTTCTTC. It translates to CASSFSGTSGRGGGFF.

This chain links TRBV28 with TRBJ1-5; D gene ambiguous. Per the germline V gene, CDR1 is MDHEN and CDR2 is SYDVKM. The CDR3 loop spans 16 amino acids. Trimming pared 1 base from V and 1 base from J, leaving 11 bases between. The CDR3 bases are TGTGCCAGCAGTTTATTCAGCGCCGTGAGCAATCAGCCCCAGCATTTT. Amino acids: CASSLFSAVSNQPQHF.

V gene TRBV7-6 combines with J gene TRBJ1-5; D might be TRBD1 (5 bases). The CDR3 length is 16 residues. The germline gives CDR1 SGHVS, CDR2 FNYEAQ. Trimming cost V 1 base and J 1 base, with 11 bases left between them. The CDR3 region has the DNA TGTGCCAGCAGCTTAGAAGTTTGGGGGAGCAATCAGCCCCAGCATTTT. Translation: CASSLEVWGSNQPQHF.

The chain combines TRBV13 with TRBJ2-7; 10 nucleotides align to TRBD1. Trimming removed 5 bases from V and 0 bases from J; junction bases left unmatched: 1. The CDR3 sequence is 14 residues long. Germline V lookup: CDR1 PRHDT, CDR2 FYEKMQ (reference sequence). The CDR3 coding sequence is TGTGCCAGCAGCAGGACAGGGGGCTCCTACGAGCAGTACTTC. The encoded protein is CASSRTGGSYEQYF.

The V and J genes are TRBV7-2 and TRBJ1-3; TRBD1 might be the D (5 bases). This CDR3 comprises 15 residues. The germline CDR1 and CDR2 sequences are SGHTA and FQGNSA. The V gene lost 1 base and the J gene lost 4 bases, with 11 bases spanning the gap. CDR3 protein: CASSLGGGSGNTIYF. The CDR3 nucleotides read TGTGCCAGCAGCTTAGGTGGGGGATCCGGAAACACCATATATTTT.

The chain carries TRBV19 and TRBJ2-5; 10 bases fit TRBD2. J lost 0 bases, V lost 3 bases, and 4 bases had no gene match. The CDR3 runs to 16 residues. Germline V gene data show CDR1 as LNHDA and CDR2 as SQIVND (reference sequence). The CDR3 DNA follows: TGTGCCAGTAGTATGAGCGGGGGGGTGTACCAAGAGACCCAGTACTTC. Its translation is CASSMSGGVYQETQYF.

CDR3 bases: TGTGCCAGCAGCCAAGAACTACTAGCGGGATTAGTAGGGGAGCTGTTTTTT. Its translation is CASSQELLAGLVGELFF. The chain has TRBV4-2 and TRBJ2-2; TRBD2 aligns across 10 bases. Per the germline V gene, CDR1 is LGHNA and CDR2 is YNFKEQ. The CDR3 spans 17 residues. V lost 0 bases and J lost 8; bases outside the gene matches: 9.

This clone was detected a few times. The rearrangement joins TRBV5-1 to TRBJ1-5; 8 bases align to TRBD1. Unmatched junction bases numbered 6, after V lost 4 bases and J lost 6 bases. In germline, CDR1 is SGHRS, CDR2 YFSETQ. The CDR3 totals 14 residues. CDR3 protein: CASSPDRGSQPQHF. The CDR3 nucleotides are TGCGCCAGCAGCCCCGACAGGGGTAGTCAGCCCCAGCATTTT.

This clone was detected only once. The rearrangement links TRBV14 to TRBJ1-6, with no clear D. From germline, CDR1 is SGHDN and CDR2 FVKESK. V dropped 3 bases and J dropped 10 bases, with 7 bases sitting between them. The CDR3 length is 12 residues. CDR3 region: CASSHLGSPLHF. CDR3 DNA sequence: TGTGCCAGCAGCCATCTGGGATCACCCCTCCACTTT.

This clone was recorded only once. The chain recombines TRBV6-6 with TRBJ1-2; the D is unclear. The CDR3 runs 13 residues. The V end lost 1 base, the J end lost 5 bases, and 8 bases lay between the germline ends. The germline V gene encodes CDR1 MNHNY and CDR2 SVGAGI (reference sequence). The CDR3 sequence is CASSYFGEYGYTF. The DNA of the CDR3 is TGTGCCAGCAGTTACTTCGGGGAGTATGGCTACACCTTC.

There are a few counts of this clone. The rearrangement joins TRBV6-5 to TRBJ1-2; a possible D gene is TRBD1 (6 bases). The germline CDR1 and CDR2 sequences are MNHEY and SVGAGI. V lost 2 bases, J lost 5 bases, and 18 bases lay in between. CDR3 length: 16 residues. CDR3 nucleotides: TGTGCCAGCAGTTACCTCCGGGGGCTCCGAAATTATGGCTACACCTTC. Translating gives CASSYLRGLRNYGYTF.

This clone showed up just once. CDR3 in amino acids: CASSQSRVQPQHF. The CDR3 DNA reads as TGTGCCAGCAGCCAATCAAGGGTTCAGCCCCAGCATTTT. The gene calls are TRBV7-2 and TRBJ1-5; D not certain. Trimming shortened V by 5 bases and J by 6 bases, and 11 bases separated the two germline ends. The V gene's germline CDR1 is SGHTA and CDR2 FQGNSA. The CDR3 consists of 13 residues.

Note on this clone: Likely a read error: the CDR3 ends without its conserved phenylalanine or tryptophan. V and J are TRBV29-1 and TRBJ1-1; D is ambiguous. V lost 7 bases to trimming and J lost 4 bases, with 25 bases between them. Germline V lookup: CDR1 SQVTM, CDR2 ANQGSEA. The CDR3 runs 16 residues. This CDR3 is CSGSPIWGRGITEAFS. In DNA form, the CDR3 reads TGCAGCGGGTCCCCAATATGGGGTCGAGGGATCACTGAAGCTTTCTCT.

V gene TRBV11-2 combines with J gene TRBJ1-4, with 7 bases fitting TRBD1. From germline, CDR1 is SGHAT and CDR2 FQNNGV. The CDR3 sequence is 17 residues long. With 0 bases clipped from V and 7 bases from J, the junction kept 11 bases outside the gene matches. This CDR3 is CASSLDLPGTAGEKLFF. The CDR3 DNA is TGTGCCAGCAGCTTAGACTTGCCTGGGACAGCCGGTGAAAAACTGTTTTTT.

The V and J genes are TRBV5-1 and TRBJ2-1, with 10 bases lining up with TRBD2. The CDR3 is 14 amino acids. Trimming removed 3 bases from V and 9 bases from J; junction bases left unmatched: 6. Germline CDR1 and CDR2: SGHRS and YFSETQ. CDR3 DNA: TGCGCCAGCAGCTCCCAGCGGGGGGGCCTTGAGCAGTTCTTC. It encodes CASSSQRGGLEQFF.